A single sample is the source of the 28 T cell receptor beta chains below, sequenced in a study of graft-versus-host responses after intestinal transplantation. Sequencing was performed with immunoSEQ multiplex PCR; in TCRdb, only in-frame clones are kept and a portion is missing. Of around 5,100 clones in the sample, 27% were seen once. Plating of some 200,000 CFSE-labeled responder cells was done together with some 200,000 irradiated, violet-dye-labeled stimulator cells. The sequencing here drew on alloreactive CD8+ T cells from a mixed lymphocyte reaction culture, taken before transplantation. The subset was: CFSE-low proliferating T cells sorted from approximately 6-day pre-transplant mixed lymphocyte reaction (GvH or HvG direction). The receptor source for this set is a human patient who was an organ donor for intestinal transplantation.

The chain carries TRBV7-4 and TRBJ2-5; 10 bases are a match to TRBD1. Germline V lookup: CDR1 SGHVT, CDR2 SQSDAQ. V lost 5 bases to trimming and J lost 5 bases; unmatched junction nucleotides: 2. The CDR3 consists of 13 residues. The CDR3 spells CASSPDRGETQYF. The CDR3 nucleotides are TGTGCCAGCAGCCCGGACAGGGGGGAGACCCAGTACTTC.

This clone showed up just a few times. The chain links TRBV2 to TRBJ2-7, with unresolved D. Trimming took 4 bases from V and 4 from J, leaving 11 bases between them. The CDR3 totals 13 residues. Germline CDR1 SNHLY, CDR2 FYNNEI. DNA for the CDR3: TGTGCCAGCAGTGTGGGTTCTAGATACGAGCAGTACGTC. It codes for CASSVGSRYEQYV.

This clone was seen just once. V and J are TRBV6-6 and TRBJ1-1; 7 positions agree with TRBD1. Per germline, CDR1 MNHNY and CDR2 SVGAGI (reference sequence). The V gene end was trimmed by 2 bases and the J gene end by 13 bases; junction bases not matched to a gene: 10. CDR3 length: 13 residues. CDR3 amino acids: CASSYPRTGDGFF. For the CDR3, the DNA is TGTGCCAGCAGTTACCCACGAACAGGGGATGGTTTCTTT.

This clone was counted between two and nine times. The V call is TRBV4-2, the J call TRBJ2-3; 11 positions agree with TRBD2. This CDR3 comprises 15 residues. Germline trimming cut 1 base from V and 6 bases from J; bases unmatched to any gene: 3. CDR1 is LGHNA and CDR2 is YNFKEQ in the germline V gene. In nucleotides, the CDR3 is TGTGCCAGCAGCCAAGTAGCGGGGGGGGAGGATACGCAGTATTTT. As protein: CASSQVAGGEDTQYF.

This clone showed up just a few times. The gene calls are TRBV7-9 and TRBJ2-5, with D possibly being TRBD2 (6 bases). The germline CDR1 and CDR2 sequences are SEHNR and FQNEAQ (reference sequence). CDR3 size: 13 residues. V was clipped by 4 bases and J by 4 bases, with 10 bases between them. This CDR3 reads CASSSGLPETQYF. CDR3 sequence (DNA): TGTGCCAGCAGCTCGGGACTGCCAGAGACCCAGTACTTC.

There are a few counts of this clone. The gene calls are TRBV5-6 and TRBJ2-7, with no clear D. The germline gives CDR1 SGHDT, CDR2 YYEEEE. V was pared by 4 bases and J by 5 bases, with 10 bases between. The CDR3 has 12 amino acids. This CDR3 reads CASSPSLDEQYV. The CDR3 nucleotides are TGTGCCAGCAGCCCAAGTCTAGACGAGCAGTACGTC.

This sequence joins TRBV6-4 and TRBJ2-5; 8 bases match TRBD1. The length of the CDR3 is 14 residues. Germline values: CDR1 MRHNA, CDR2 SNTAGT. Trimming cost V 8 bases and J 5 bases; bases outside gene matches: 10. In DNA, the CDR3 is TGTGCCAGCGTTCGGACAGGGAGAGGGGAGACCCAGTACTTC. It codes for CASVRTGRGETQYF.

V is TRBV4-1 and J is TRBJ2-1; a possible D gene is TRBD1 (6 bases). V lost 1 base and J lost 4, with 20 bases in between. The germline V gene has CDR1 MGHRA and CDR2 YSYEKL. CDR3 length equals 18 residues. CDR3 DNA: TGCGCCAGCAGCCAAGGCGTCCCAGGGGATCTGGTTTACAATGAGCAGTTCTTC. It encodes CASSQGVPGDLVYNEQFF.

The rearrangement uses TRBV9 and TRBJ2-1; 11 positions match TRBD2. V lost 4 bases to trimming and J lost 10 bases; unmatched junction nucleotides: 13. In germline, CDR1 is SGDLS, CDR2 YYNGEE. The length of the CDR3 is 16 residues. The CDR3 coding sequence is TGTGCCAGCAGCCCTCGGACTAGCGGGCACATGAAGGAGCAGTTCTTC. This sequence encodes CASSPRTSGHMKEQFF.

This clone was seen a few times. This chain uses TRBV4-1 with TRBJ2-3, with a possible D match to TRBD1 (5 bases). CDR3 length equals 17 residues. Germline V CDR1 and CDR2: MGHRA, YSYEKL. V was cut by 0 bases and J by 0 bases, with 13 bases left in between. The CDR3 DNA reads as TGCGCCAGCAGCCAAGAATGGCCGGACAAAAGCACAGATACGCAGTATTTT. Translating gives CASSQEWPDKSTDTQYF.

This clone was counted between two and nine times. V usage is TRBV7-8 and J usage is TRBJ2-5; a possible D gene is TRBD2 (6 bases). Trimming removed 5 bases from V and 0 bases from J, with 19 bases in between. The CDR3 consists of 17 residues. Germline lookup yields CDR1 SGHVS and CDR2 FQNEAQ. The CDR3 loop is CASSPHFGTSYQETQYF. In nucleotides, the CDR3 is TGTGCCAGCAGCCCTCACTTCGGGACTTCTTACCAAGAGACCCAGTACTTC.

J is TRBJ2-7 and V is TRBV28, with TRBD1 as a possible D gene (5 bases). V was clipped by 6 bases and J by 7 bases, with 25 bases between them. This CDR3 has 16 residues. From germline, CDR1 is MDHEN and CDR2 SYDVKM. The CDR3: CASSTWSLRGSYEQYV. As DNA, the CDR3 is TGTGCCAGCAGCACCTGGTCCCTAAGGGGTTCGTATGAGCAGTACGTC.

In its sample, this clone was seen many times. This chain links TRBV4-2 with TRBJ2-1, with 11 bases identical to TRBD2. CDR1 LGHNA and CDR2 YNFKEQ come from the germline V gene. V was clipped by 3 bases and J by 4 bases; unmatched bases: 2. CDR3 length equals 15 residues. The CDR3 sequence is CASSHGTSGYNEQFF. In DNA form, the CDR3 reads TGTGCCAGCAGCCACGGGACTAGCGGTTACAATGAGCAGTTCTTC.

The rearrangement joins TRBV25-1 to TRBJ2-2; 8 bases align to TRBD1. This CDR3 contains 13 residues. V shed 7 bases, J shed 5 bases, and the junction held 3 bases outside the gene matches. Per the germline V gene, CDR1 is MGHDK and CDR2 is SYGVNS. This chain's CDR3 is CASNGQGTGELFF. Written as DNA, the CDR3 is TGTGCCAGCAATGGACAGGGAACCGGGGAGCTGTTTTTT.

This clone was observed a handful of times. The genes are TRBV7-6 and TRBJ2-2, with D maybe TRBD2 (7 bases). The germline V and J ends were trimmed by 4 bases and 0 bases, with 18 bases remaining between them. Germline lookup yields CDR1 SGHVS and CDR2 FNYEAQ. CDR3 length equals 18 residues. CDR3 protein: CASSSPRGGGPNTGELFF. DNA for the CDR3: TGTGCCAGCAGCTCCCCCCGTGGCGGGGGCCCGAACACCGGGGAGCTGTTTTTT.

The gene calls are TRBV11-2 and TRBJ1-2; TRBD1 matches 7 bases. This CDR3 contains 14 residues. With V trimmed by 6 bases and J by 3 bases, 7 bases remained unmatched. In germline, CDR1 is SGHAT, CDR2 FQNNGV. In nucleotides, the CDR3 is TGTGCCAGCAGATCCGACAGGGCGCACTATGGCTACACCTTC. This sequence encodes CASRSDRAHYGYTF.

V usage is TRBV5-4 and J usage is TRBJ2-3; 8 nucleotides match TRBD1. Looked up from germline, CDR1 is SGHNT and CDR2 is YYREEE (reference sequence). This CDR3 has 15 residues. The V gene end was trimmed by 0 bases and the J gene end by 6 bases; junction bases not matched to a gene: 6. The CDR3 loop reads CASSLGTGGMDTQYF. The CDR3 region has the DNA TGTGCCAGCAGCTTGGGAACAGGGGGAATGGATACGCAGTATTTT.

This clone is classed as medium-sized (0.01 to 0.1%). The rearrangement joins TRBV10-2 to TRBJ2-7; TRBD2 might be the D (5 bases). Trimming removed 4 bases at V and 6 bases at J, with 7 bases between. CDR3 length: 11 amino acids. Germline CDR1 and CDR2: WSHSY and SAAADI. CDR3 in DNA: TGCGCCAGCAGTGGGGGAGTCGAGCAGTACGTC. It specifies CASSGGVEQYV.

This rearrangement joins TRBV7-6 to TRBJ2-1; D call uncertain. V was cut by 5 bases and J by 3 bases, with 17 bases left in between. The germline V gene encodes CDR1 SGHVS and CDR2 FNYEAQ. The CDR3 extends over 16 amino acids. The CDR3 region is CASSPVVAELYNEQFF. CDR3 DNA: TGTGCCAGCAGCCCCGTCGTGGCGGAGCTCTACAATGAGCAGTTCTTC.

This clone is termed medium-sized. In nucleotides, the CDR3 is TGTGCCAGTAGTATAGGACAGATTTACACTGAAGCTTTCTTT. Its protein is CASSIGQIYTEAFF. The V call is TRBV19, the J call TRBJ1-1; tentatively, D is TRBD1 (5 bases). The CDR3 covers 14 residues. Germline V gives CDR1 LNHDA, CDR2 SQIVND (reference sequence). Trimming removed 1 base at V and 3 bases at J, with 9 bases between.

This clone appeared a few times. This chain connects TRBV5-4 to TRBJ2-1; maybe TRBD1 (6 bases). The CDR3 is 13 residues long. Germline CDR1 reads SGHNT; CDR2 reads YYREEE (reference sequence). V was trimmed by 7 bases and J by 5 bases, leaving 13 bases between them. The CDR3 loop is CASEQGRNNEQFF. In nucleotides, the CDR3 is TGTGCCAGCGAACAGGGTAGGAACAATGAGCAGTTCTTC.

The V gene is TRBV30, the J gene TRBJ2-1; D is unresolved. The CDR3 sequence is 13 residues long. Trimming stripped 1 base from V and 5 bases from J, with 9 bases between. Germline V gene data show CDR1 as GTSNPN and CDR2 as SVGIG (reference sequence). The CDR3: CAWSAPYDNEQFF. The CDR3 DNA is TGTGCCTGGAGTGCCCCCTATGACAATGAGCAGTTCTTC.

This clone has more than one count but fewer than ten. The genes are TRBV6-5 and TRBJ2-1, with 10 bases fitting TRBD1. Germline V gene lookup returns CDR1 MNHEY and CDR2 SVGAGI. Trimming cost V 5 bases and J 6 bases; bases outside gene matches: 1. The CDR3 sequence is 13 residues long. Here the CDR3 DNA reads TGTGCCAGCAGTGGGACAGGGGTCAATGAGCAGTTCTTC. Translated, it gives CASSGTGVNEQFF.

Remarks on this clone: The junction departs from germline at one end; a sequencing error may be responsible. Other DNA sequences in this specimen translate into the identical CDR3. J is TRBJ2-1 and V is TRBV4-1; D is possibly TRBD1 (6 bases). From germline, CDR1 is MGHRA and CDR2 YSYEKL. The CDR3 extends over 16 amino acids. CDR3 sequence (DNA): TGTGCCAGCAGCCAAGTTCTACAGGGCTCCTACAATGAGCAGTTCTTC. Protein sequence: CASSQVLQGSYNEQFF.

This clone is labeled medium-sized. The CDR3 sequence: CASSPAPLSRGAGKTQYF. DNA of the CDR3: TGTGCCAGCAGCCCTGCCCCCCTGTCCAGGGGCGCAGGAAAGACCCAGTACTTC. The V gene is TRBV7-6, the J gene TRBJ2-5; possibly TRBD1 for D (6 bases). V lost 5 bases and J 6 bases, leaving 28 bases between the germline ends. The CDR3 has 18 amino acids. The V gene's germline CDR1 is SGHVS and CDR2 FNYEAQ.

In its sample, this clone ranks as medium-sized. The chain couples TRBV6-5 to TRBJ2-7, with a tentative D call TRBD2 (6 bases). CDR3 size: 14 residues. The V end lost 5 bases, the J end lost 2 bases, and 13 bases lay between the germline ends. Germline V CDR1 and CDR2: MNHEY, SVGAGI. The CDR3 DNA follows: TGTGCCAGCAGTCTCGTGACGGGAGCCTACGAGCAGTACGTC. Its protein is CASSLVTGAYEQYV.

This clone has just a few counts. The chain is built from TRBV5-1 and TRBJ1-5, with 10 bases that match TRBD1. Germline assignment: CDR1 SGHRS and CDR2 YFSETQ. This CDR3 spans 15 amino acids. V was clipped by 5 bases and J by 2 bases; unmatched bases: 4. The CDR3 DNA follows: TGCGCCAGCAGATTTGGGACAGGGGGCAATCAGCCCCAGCATTTT. It is translated as CASRFGTGGNQPQHF.

The V and J genes are TRBV4-3 and TRBJ2-2; perhaps TRBD2 as D (7 bases). V dropped 2 bases and J dropped 6 bases, with 16 bases sitting between them. Germline-derived CDR1 and CDR2 are LGHNA and YSLEER. The CDR3 is 16 residues long. The CDR3 reads CASSQSLGGPPGELFF. Here the CDR3 DNA reads TGCGCCAGCAGCCAATCACTCGGGGGGCCCCCCGGGGAGCTGTTTTTT.